This TCR beta chain is from a study of early T cells in non-severe SARS-CoV-2 infection. For the study at large: Bulk RNA taken from unsorted whole blood was sequenced, leaving chains unpaired. The study's findings and limits: Missing private and CD4 specificities, VDJdb matching favored anti-spike CD8 responses.

This clonotype showed up many times. No antigen is known for it. Unique molecular identifiers tagged individual cDNA molecules. In TCRdb, the 5' RACE reads were re-called with MiXCR into one record per CDR3 protein. The sample gives about 52,000 distinct CDR3 sequences, 11% of which show up once; about 12% is in the top ten. This clonotype originated in an adult who was a healthcare worker with PCR-confirmed SARS-CoV-2 infection or an uninfected control (not recorded which). The material sequenced was whole blood.

CDR3 sequence reads: CASSQVKGSGNTIYF. The CDR3 DNA follows: TGCGCCAGCAGCCAAGTCAAGGGATCTGGAAACACCATATATTTT. V usage is TRBV4-3 and J usage is TRBJ1-3; no clear D. Germline V gene lookup returns CDR1 LGHNA and CDR2 YSLEER. Trimming pared 1 base from V and 1 base from J, leaving 8 bases between. This CDR3 is built from 15 residues.